The source of this TCR beta chain is a study of response to subunit inactivated influenza vaccine. Study results and limitations: Seasonal influenza vaccination, on each occasion, was suggested by the authors to recruit few new T cells.

Between the trimmed V and J ends, which lost 3 bases and 4 bases, there was a span of 19 bases. The CDR3 is 16 amino acids. CDR1 is LGHDT and CDR2 is YNNKEL in the germline V gene (reference sequence). A note on this clonotype: The antigen is not known.

TCRdb itself ran the RT-PCR reads through MiXCR, one entry per CDR3 protein. The sample yields approximately 570,000 distinct CDR3 sequences, approximately 7.7% seen once. The chain links TRBV3-1 to TRBJ2-7; possibly TRBD2 for D (5 bases). The receptor's source is a man aged 50 to 69 who received an inactivated influenza vaccine. This sample comprised PBMCs from blood, obtained 23 to 25 months after vaccination. CDR3 sequence: CASSHWVQEAPYEQYF. Here the CDR3 DNA reads TGTGCCAGCAGCCACTGGGTCCAGGAGGCACCTTACGAGCAGTACTTC.